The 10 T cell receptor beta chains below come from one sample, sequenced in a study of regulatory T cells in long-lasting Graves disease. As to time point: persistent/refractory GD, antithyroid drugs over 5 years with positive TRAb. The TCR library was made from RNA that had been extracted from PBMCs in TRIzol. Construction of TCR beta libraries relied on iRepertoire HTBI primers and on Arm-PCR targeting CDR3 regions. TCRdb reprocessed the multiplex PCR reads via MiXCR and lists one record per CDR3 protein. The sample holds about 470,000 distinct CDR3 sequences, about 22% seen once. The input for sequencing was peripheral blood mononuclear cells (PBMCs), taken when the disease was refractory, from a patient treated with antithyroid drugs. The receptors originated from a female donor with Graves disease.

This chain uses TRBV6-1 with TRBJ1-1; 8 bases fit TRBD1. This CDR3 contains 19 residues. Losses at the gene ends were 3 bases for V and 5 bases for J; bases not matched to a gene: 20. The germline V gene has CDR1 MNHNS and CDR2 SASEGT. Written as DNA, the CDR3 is TGTGCCAGCAGTGACTCCCTCAGACAGGGGTTAGGGATAAGGACTGAAGCTTTCTTT. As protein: CASSDSLRQGLGIRTEAFF.

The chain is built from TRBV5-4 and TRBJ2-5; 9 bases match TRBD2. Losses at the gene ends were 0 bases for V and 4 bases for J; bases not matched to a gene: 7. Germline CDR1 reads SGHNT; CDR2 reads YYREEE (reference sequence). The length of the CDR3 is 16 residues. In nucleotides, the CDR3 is TGTGCCAGCAGCTTGGGAGCGGGGGGTGTTCCAGAGACCCAGTACTTC. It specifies CASSLGAGGVPETQYF. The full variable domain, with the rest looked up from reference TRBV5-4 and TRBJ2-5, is ETGVTQSPTHLIKTRGQQVTLRCSSQSGHNTVSWYQQALGQGPQFIFQYYREEENGRGNFPPRFSGLQFPNYSSELNVNALELDDSALYLCASSLGAGGVPETQYFGPGTRLLVL.

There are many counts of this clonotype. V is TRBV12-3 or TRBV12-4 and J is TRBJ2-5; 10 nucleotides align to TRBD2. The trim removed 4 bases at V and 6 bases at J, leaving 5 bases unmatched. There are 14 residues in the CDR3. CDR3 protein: CASSSSSGSQTQYF. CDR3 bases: TGTGCCAGCAGTTCCTCTAGCGGGAGCCAGACCCAGTACTTC.

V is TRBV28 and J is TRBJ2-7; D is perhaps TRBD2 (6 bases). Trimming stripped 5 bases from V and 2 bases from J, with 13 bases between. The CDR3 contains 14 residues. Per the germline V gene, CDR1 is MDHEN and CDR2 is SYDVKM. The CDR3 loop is CASSPREWAYEQYF. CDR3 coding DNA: TGTGCCAGCAGTCCCCGGGAGTGGGCCTACGAGCAGTACTTC.

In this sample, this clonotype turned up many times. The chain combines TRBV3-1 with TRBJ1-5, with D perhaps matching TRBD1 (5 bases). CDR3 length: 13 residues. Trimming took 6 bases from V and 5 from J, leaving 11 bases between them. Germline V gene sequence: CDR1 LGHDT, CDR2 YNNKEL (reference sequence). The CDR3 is CASSQQTDQPQHF. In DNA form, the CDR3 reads TGTGCCAGCAGTCAACAGACAGATCAGCCCCAGCATTTT.

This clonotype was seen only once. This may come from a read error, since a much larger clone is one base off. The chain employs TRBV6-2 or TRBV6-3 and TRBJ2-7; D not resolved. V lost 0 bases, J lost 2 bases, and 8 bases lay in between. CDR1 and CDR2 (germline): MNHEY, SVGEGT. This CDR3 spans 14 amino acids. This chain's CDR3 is CASSYSDLAYEQYF. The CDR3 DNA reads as TGTGCCAGCAGTTACTCGGACCTTGCCTACGAGCAGTACTTC.

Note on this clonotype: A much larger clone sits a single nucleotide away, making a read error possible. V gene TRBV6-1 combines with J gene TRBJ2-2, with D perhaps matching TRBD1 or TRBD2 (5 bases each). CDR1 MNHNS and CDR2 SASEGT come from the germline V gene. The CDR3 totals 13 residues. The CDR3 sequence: CASLEGNTGEPFF. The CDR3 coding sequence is TGTGCCAGTCTCGAGGGGAACACCGGGGAGCCGTTTTTT.

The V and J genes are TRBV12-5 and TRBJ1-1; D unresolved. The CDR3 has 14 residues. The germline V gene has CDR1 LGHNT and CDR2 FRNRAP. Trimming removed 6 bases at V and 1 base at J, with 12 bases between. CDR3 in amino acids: CASGSLSPNTEAFF. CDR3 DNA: TGTGCTAGTGGGTCCCTATCACCGAACACTGAAGCTTTCTTT.

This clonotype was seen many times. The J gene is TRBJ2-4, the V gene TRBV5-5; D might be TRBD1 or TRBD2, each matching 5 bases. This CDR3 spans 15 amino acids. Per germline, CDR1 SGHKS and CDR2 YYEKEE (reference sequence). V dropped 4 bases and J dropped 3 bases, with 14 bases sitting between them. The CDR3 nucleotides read TGTGCCAGCAGCCGGGGCAGGGAACTCAAAAACATTCAGTACTTC. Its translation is CASSRGRELKNIQYF.

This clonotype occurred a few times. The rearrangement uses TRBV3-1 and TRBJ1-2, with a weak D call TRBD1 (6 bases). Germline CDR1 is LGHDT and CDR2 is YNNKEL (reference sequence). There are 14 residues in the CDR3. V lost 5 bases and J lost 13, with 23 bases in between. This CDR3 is CASSKSRGRNEFTF. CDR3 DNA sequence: TGTGCCAGCAGCAAAAGCAGGGGCCGAAACGAGTTCACCTTC.